A single sample is the source of the 8 T cell receptor beta chains below, sequenced in a study of PD-1 blockade in classical Hodgkin lymphoma. Time point specified: cycle 4 day 1 (C4D1), after more than five weeks of nivolumab. Relapse was seen in all patients after autologous stem cell transplantation, and brentuximab vedotin exposure was variable. Magnetic negative selection was used to purify CD4+ T cells from thawed PBMCs. Using immunoSEQ multiplex PCR, the repertoire was profiled, and TCRdb retains in-frame clones only, with some absent. This table holds around 37,000 clones, about 94% found once. The source was CD4+ T cells from blood, collected before the fourth cycle of nivolumab. Every receptor here comes from a human donor with classical Hodgkin lymphoma.

V gene TRBV6-5 combines with J gene TRBJ2-1; D unclear. Germline CDR1 reads MNHEY; CDR2 reads SVGAGI. The CDR3 is 15 amino acids. With 6 bases removed from V and 5 bases from J, the gap between germline ends came to 17 bases. The CDR3 DNA follows: TGTGCCAGCAGCCGCCCTCACTGGGCCAACAATGAGCAGTTCTTC. It yields the protein CASSRPHWANNEQFF.

V is TRBV15 and J is TRBJ1-5; no clear D gene. V was pared by 3 bases and J by 9 bases, with 15 bases between. Per the germline V gene, CDR1 is LNHNV and CDR2 is YYDKDF (reference sequence). The CDR3 is 14 amino acids. CDR3 amino acids: CATSRAKEEPPQHF. Written as DNA, the CDR3 is TGTGCCACCAGCAGGGCTAAGGAGGAGCCGCCCCAGCATTTT.

The chain recombines TRBV6-1 with TRBJ2-5; 9 nucleotides line up with TRBD1. The CDR3 runs to 15 residues. V was clipped by 6 bases and J by 5 bases; unmatched bases: 10. The germline V gene has CDR1 MNHNS and CDR2 SASEGT. The CDR3 DNA follows: TGTGCCAGCAGCGCATCTACAGGGGGCGGGGAGACCCAGTACTTC. It encodes CASSASTGGGETQYF.

The chain employs TRBV11-3 and TRBJ2-1, with a possible D match to TRBD2 (6 bases). Germline CDR1 is SGHNT and CDR2 is YENEEA. This CDR3 comprises 14 residues. V shed 5 bases and J shed 8 bases, with 16 bases lying between them. Here the CDR3 DNA reads TGTGCCAGCAGCCTTGGTCGGGGGAGCCATGAGCAGTTCTTC. Translating gives CASSLGRGSHEQFF. Looking up the rest from reference TRBV11-3 and TRBJ2-1 gives the full variable domain: EAGVVQSPRYKIIEKKQPVAFWCNPISGHNTLYWYLQNLGQGPELLIRYENEEAVDDSQLPKDRFSAERLKGVDSTLKIQPAELGDSAVYLCASSLGRGSHEQFFGPGTRLTVL.

V and J are TRBV11-2 and TRBJ2-1, with 9 nucleotides matching TRBD2. Germline CDR1 is SGHAT and CDR2 is FQNNGV. There are 19 residues in the CDR3. The J segment lost 5 bases and the V segment lost 2 bases, leaving 16 bases of the junction unmatched. The CDR3 region is CASSLRALAGVFTHNEQFF. The CDR3 DNA reads as TGTGCCAGCAGCTTAAGGGCATTAGCGGGAGTTTTTACCCACAATGAGCAGTTCTTC.

V and J are TRBV27 and TRBJ1-5; D not certain. The V end was cut by 3 bases, the J end by 7 bases, with 7 bases between. The CDR3 contains 12 residues. The V gene's germline CDR1 is MNHEY and CDR2 SMNVEV (reference sequence). CDR3: CASSLKGQPQHF. The DNA for the CDR3 is TGTGCCAGCAGTTTGAAGGGACAGCCCCAGCATTTT.

The V call is TRBV5-6, the J call TRBJ2-7; TRBD1 aligns across 9 bases. Trimming took 5 bases from V and 5 from J; bases not matched to a gene: 11. Germline V CDR1 and CDR2: SGHDT, YYEEEE. The CDR3 sequence is 15 residues long. Here the CDR3 DNA reads TGTGCCAGCAGTCTTAAGACAGGGGGATTAGACGAGCAGTACTTC. It yields the protein CASSLKTGGLDEQYF.

This chain connects TRBV7-9 to TRBJ1-3; D is unclear. CDR3 size: 14 residues. Germline values: CDR1 SEHNR, CDR2 FQNEAQ (reference sequence). V lost 6 bases and J 6 bases, leaving 15 bases between the germline ends. CDR3 nucleotide sequence: TGTGCCAGCAGTTCAAGGCCCCGTACAAACACCATATATTTT. As protein: CASSSRPRTNTIYF.